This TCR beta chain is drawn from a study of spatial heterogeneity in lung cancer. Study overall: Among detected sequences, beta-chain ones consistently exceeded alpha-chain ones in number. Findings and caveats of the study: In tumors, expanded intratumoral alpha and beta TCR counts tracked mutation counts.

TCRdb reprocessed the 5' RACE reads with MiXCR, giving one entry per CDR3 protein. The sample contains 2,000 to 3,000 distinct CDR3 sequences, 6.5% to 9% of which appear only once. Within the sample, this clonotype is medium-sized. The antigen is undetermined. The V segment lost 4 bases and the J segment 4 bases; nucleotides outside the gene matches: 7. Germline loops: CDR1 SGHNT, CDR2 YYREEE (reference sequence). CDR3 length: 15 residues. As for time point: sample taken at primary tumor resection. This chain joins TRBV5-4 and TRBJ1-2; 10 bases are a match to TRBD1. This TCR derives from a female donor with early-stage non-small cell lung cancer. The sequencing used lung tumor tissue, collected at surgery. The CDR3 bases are TGTGCCAGCAGCCTGGACAGGGGGATTTTCTATGGCTACACCTTC. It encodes CASSLDRGIFYGYTF. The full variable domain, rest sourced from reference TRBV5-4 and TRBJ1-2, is ETGVTQSPTHLIKTRGQQVTLRCSSQSGHNTVSWYQQALGQGPQFIFQYYREEENGRGNFPPRFSGLQFPNYSSELNVNALELDDSALYLCASSLDRGIFYGYTFGSGTRLTVV.